The 17 T cell receptor beta chains below were found in one sample sequenced in a study of T cells after yellow fever vaccination. MiXCR, run by TCRdb on the 5' RACE reads, gives a single entry per CDR3 protein. Of approximately 340,000 distinct CDR3 sequences in the sample, 8.7% were seen once. The specimen comprised PBMCs, sampled on the day of the first yellow fever vaccination. Source of these receptors: a man younger than 35 who received the YFV17D yellow fever vaccine.

The chain carries TRBV30 and TRBJ2-1; 9 bases are a match to TRBD2. CDR1 and CDR2 (germline): GTSNPN, SVGIG (reference sequence). There are 14 residues in the CDR3. V gave up 0 bases and J gave up 5 bases; unmatched junction bases: 2. The CDR3 loop reads CAWSVASGDNEQFF. The DNA of the CDR3 is TGTGCCTGGAGTGTGGCTAGCGGGGACAATGAGCAGTTCTTC.

J is TRBJ2-3 and V is TRBV7-3; TRBD2 agrees at 8 bases. The CDR3 is 16 amino acids. Germline CDR1 reads SGHTA; CDR2 reads FQGTGA. V shed 5 bases, J shed 10 bases, and the junction held 17 bases outside the gene matches. The DNA of the CDR3 is TGTGCCAGCAGCGAGCCCTGGGCGGGGGGTGCCTCTTCGCAGTATTTT. This translates into CASSEPWAGGASSQYF.

This chain links TRBV5-1 with TRBJ1-6; unclear D gene. Between the trimmed V and J ends, which lost 0 bases and 7 bases, there was a span of 11 bases. The CDR3 is 15 amino acids. Germline V lookup: CDR1 SGHRS, CDR2 YFSETQ. The CDR3, as DNA: TGCGCCAGCAGCTTGGAGTCGAGAGTCAATTCACCCCTCCACTTT. Protein sequence: CASSLESRVNSPLHF.

This clonotype was seen a few times. The chain uses TRBV5-1 and TRBJ1-1; 9 nucleotides line up with TRBD1. The CDR3 is made up of 15 amino acids. CDR1 is SGHRS and CDR2 is YFSETQ in the germline V gene. J was trimmed by 3 bases and V by 4 bases; bases with no gene match: 7. The CDR3: CASSPSTGGDTEAFF. For the CDR3, the DNA is TGCGCCAGCAGCCCGTCGACAGGGGGGGACACTGAAGCTTTCTTT.

In its sample, this clonotype was seen a few times. This sequence joins TRBV29-1 and TRBJ1-1; D unclear. CDR1 and CDR2 from the germline V gene are SQVTM and ANQGSEA. Trimming took 5 bases from V and 5 from J, leaving 15 bases between them. The CDR3 has 13 amino acids. The CDR3 spells CSVSQRSSTEAFF. CDR3 coding DNA: TGCAGCGTTTCCCAGCGATCGAGTACTGAAGCTTTCTTT.

CDR3 in DNA: TGTGCCAGCGGTGCTCAGGGGGCAGCCGAGCAGTACGTC. Translated: CASGAQGAAEQYV. The chain couples TRBV6-1 to TRBJ2-7; 8 bases line up with TRBD1. V was clipped by 8 bases and J by 6 bases; unmatched bases: 9. The CDR3 runs to 13 residues. Germline loops: CDR1 MNHNS, CDR2 SASEGT.

This clonotype was observed a few times. The chain is built from TRBV21-1 and TRBJ1-1. TRBV21-1 is annotated as a pseudogene. CDR3 length: 12 residues. As DNA, the CDR3 is TGTGCCATTTTTGAGGTGAACACTGAAGCTTTCTTT. Protein sequence: CAIFEVNTEAFF.

This clonotype was recorded many times. This chain uses TRBV30 with TRBJ2-1; TRBD1 aligns across 7 bases. CDR1 and CDR2 from the germline V gene are GTSNPN and SVGIG (reference sequence). After removal of 8 bases from V and 0 bases from J, the junction contained 13 bases not matched to a gene. The CDR3 loop spans 16 amino acids. DNA of the CDR3: TGTGCCCGGGGAGTAGGGGGCTTAAGCTCCTACAATGAGCAGTTCTTC. It is translated as CARGVGGLSSYNEQFF.

In its sample, this clonotype was seen many times. The V and J genes are TRBV5-1 and TRBJ1-1; D ambiguous. Trimming took 1 base from V and 3 from J, leaving 10 bases between them. There are 14 residues in the CDR3. The V gene's germline CDR1 is SGHRS and CDR2 YFSETQ. The CDR3 sequence: CASSLQSRDTEAFF. CDR3 bases: TGCGCCAGCAGCTTGCAGTCCCGAGACACTGAAGCTTTCTTT.

This clonotype appeared a few times. V and J are TRBV9 and TRBJ2-1, with D possibly TRBD1 on 6 matching bases. CDR3 length: 17 residues. Per the germline V gene, CDR1 is SGDLS and CDR2 is YYNGEE. The V end lost 4 bases, the J end lost 7 bases, and 24 bases lay between the germline ends. CDR3 nucleotides: TGTGCCAGCAGCAGTGACAGGATATCGCCCATGGGAAATGAGCAGTTCTTC. This gives the protein CASSSDRISPMGNEQFF.

The V gene is TRBV7-2, the J gene TRBJ2-7; no clear D. The CDR3 has 13 residues. Trimming stripped 3 bases from V and 3 bases from J, with 9 bases between. CDR1 and CDR2 from the germline V gene are SGHTA and FQGNSA. CDR3 protein: CASSFIGSYEQYF. In DNA form, the CDR3 reads TGTGCCAGCAGCTTTATCGGAAGCTACGAGCAGTACTTC.

This clonotype has a handful of counts. CDR3 protein: CASSILRWRESSGNTIYF. The DNA of the CDR3 is TGTGCCAGCAGCATCCTTAGGTGGAGGGAGAGCTCTGGAAACACCATATATTTT. The rearrangement joins TRBV21-1 to TRBJ1-3. TRBV21-1 is annotated as a pseudogene. This CDR3 region has 18 residues.

This chain joins TRBV5-1 and TRBJ1-2, with TRBD1 identical over 8 bases. The CDR3 length is 16 residues. CDR1 and CDR2 from the germline V gene are SGHRS and YFSETQ. The trim removed 3 bases at V and 0 bases at J, leaving 7 bases unmatched. CDR3 sequence reads: CASSSNRGITNYGYTF. The CDR3 nucleotides are TGCGCCAGCAGCTCCAACAGGGGGATCACTAACTATGGCTACACCTTC.

With regard to this clonotype: Its ends do not fully match the called genes, so a read error is possible. The V call is TRBV15, the J call TRBJ1-1; D unresolved. Germline assignment: CDR1 LNHNV and CDR2 YYDKDF (reference sequence). The CDR3 is 16 amino acids. The CDR3 DNA is TGTACCACCAGCAGAGAAGTGATCGCCATGAACACTGAAGCTTTCTTT. It encodes CTTSREVIAMNTEAFF.

This clonotype was found a few times. The CDR3 spells CASSDRTAVNEQFF. In DNA form, the CDR3 reads TGTGCCAGCAGTGACAGGACCGCCGTGAATGAGCAGTTCTTC. V is TRBV6-1 and J is TRBJ2-1; D gene unclear. Germline loops: CDR1 MNHNS, CDR2 SASEGT. The CDR3 spans 14 residues. With 3 bases removed from V and 7 bases from J, the gap between germline ends came to 13 bases.

V and J are TRBV6-1 and TRBJ2-1; no clear D. The V gene lost 2 bases and the J gene lost 7 bases, with 9 bases spanning the gap. The CDR3 contains 13 residues. The germline gives CDR1 MNHNS, CDR2 SASEGT. The CDR3 coding sequence is TGTGCCAGCAGTGAAAGTGGAGTGAATGAGCAGTTCTTC. Its protein product is CASSESGVNEQFF.

This clonotype has just a few counts. CDR3 DNA: TGTGCCAGCTCACCCAATAGCGGGGTTAGCACAGATACGCAGTATTTT. This translates into CASSPNSGVSTDTQYF. J is TRBJ2-3 and V is TRBV18, with TRBD2 matching 8 bases. V gave up 3 bases and J gave up 0 bases; unmatched junction bases: 5. Germline V lookup: CDR1 KGHSH, CDR2 LQKENI. The CDR3 has 16 residues.